This entry lists 21 T cell receptor beta chains sequenced from one sample in a study of spatial heterogeneity in lung cancer. TCRdb recomputed calls from the 5' RACE reads with MiXCR, one row per CDR3 protein. The repertoire holds over 7,500 distinct CDR3 sequences, with 7.5% to 10% as singletons. Time point: sample taken at primary tumor resection. Tumor, nontumor lung or frozen PBMC supplied whole RNA that was sequenced unsorted. Sequences were derived from PBMCs, sampled at surgery. These receptor sequences come from a male donor with early-stage non-small cell lung cancer.

As regards this clonotype: Found in a library prepared for alpha chains, this beta chain is an off-target read, and its abundance has little meaning. This chain connects TRBV9 to TRBJ2-1; no clear D gene. The germline CDR1 and CDR2 sequences are SGDLS and YYNGEE. Trimming cost V 3 bases and J 6 bases, with 10 bases left between them. The CDR3 sequence is 13 residues long. The CDR3 is CASSASSSNEQFF. DNA of the CDR3: TGTGCCAGCAGCGCTTCTAGTAGCAATGAGCAGTTCTTC.

As to this clonotype: A much larger clone is a single base away; this may be a read error. A library prepared for alpha chains yielded this beta chain as an off-target read; its size is of little meaning. The chain couples TRBV24-1 to TRBJ2-5; TRBD2 aligns across 11 bases. V dropped 7 bases and J dropped 5; count of bases not matched to a gene: 14. Germline V CDR1 and CDR2: KGHDR, SFDVKD. The CDR3 runs to 17 residues. This CDR3 reads CATRDWGLADGEETQYF. CDR3 DNA: TGTGCCACCAGAGACTGGGGACTAGCGGACGGGGAGGAGACCCAGTACTTC.

This clonotype was seen repeatedly, ten times or more. This beta chain is a stray sequence in a library constructed for alpha chains; its clone size is not meaningful. Written as DNA, the CDR3 is TGTGCCAGCAGTTACGCGGAAAGCTACGAGCAGTACTTC. Protein product: CASSYAESYEQYF. The chain uses TRBV27 and TRBJ2-7; D is ambiguous. The germline V and J ends were trimmed by 4 bases and 3 bases, with 10 bases remaining between them. The CDR3 runs to 13 residues. The germline CDR1 and CDR2 sequences are MNHEY and SMNVEV (reference sequence).

In its sample, this clonotype was seen many times. Because this beta chain is a stray read in a library intended to capture alpha chains, its abundance should not be given much weight. This chain uses TRBV6-2 or TRBV6-3 with TRBJ2-7; perhaps D is TRBD1 or TRBD2 (5 bases each). The V gene's germline CDR1 is MNHEY and CDR2 SVGEGT. V lost 6 bases and J lost 5, with 8 bases in between. This CDR3 has 11 amino acids. CDR3 DNA: TGTGCCAGCAGGTGGGGGAACGAGCAGTACTTC. Amino acid sequence: CASRWGNEQYF.

The sample holds many counts of this clonotype. Because the library targeted alpha chains, this beta chain is an off-target read whose size means little. The rearrangement uses TRBV7-3 and TRBJ2-2, with TRBD1 identical over 8 bases. This CDR3 has 14 residues. Per the germline V gene, CDR1 is SGHTA and CDR2 is FQGTGA. Trimming took 6 bases from V and 0 from J; bases not matched to a gene: 0. The CDR3 region has the DNA TGTGCCAGCAGACAGGGGGCGAACACCGGGGAGCTGTTTTTT. As protein: CASRQGANTGELFF.

This clonotype occurred many times. Being off target in a library aimed at alpha chains, this beta chain has a size of little meaning. V gene TRBV12-3 or TRBV12-4 combines with J gene TRBJ2-1; tentatively, D is TRBD2 (6 bases). Trimming cost V 6 bases and J 5 bases, with 20 bases left between them. The CDR3 loop spans 16 amino acids. CDR3 in amino acids: CASSQHSGTPNNEQFF. In nucleotides, the CDR3 is TGTGCCAGCAGCCAACACAGTGGGACTCCCAACAATGAGCAGTTCTTC.

Many counts were recorded for this clonotype. Little can be read into the size of this beta chain, an off-target read in a library designed for alpha chains. The chain carries TRBV3-1 and TRBJ2-1; D uncertain. Trimming pared 1 base from V and 5 bases from J, leaving 9 bases between. The CDR3 spans 14 residues. Germline V gives CDR1 LGHDT, CDR2 YNNKEL (reference sequence). The CDR3 nucleotides read TGTGCCAGCAGCCAAGGTAATACACACAATGAGCAGTTCTTC. Its protein product is CASSQGNTHNEQFF.

On this clonotype: This may be a read error: a much more frequent sequence differs by one nucleotide. This beta chain represents an off-target read in a library built for alpha chains; its size is of limited meaning. CDR3 protein: CVSSEAPGSPWTLHF. For the CDR3, the DNA is TGTGTCAGCAGTGAAGCCCCAGGGAGCCCTTGGACCCTCCACTTT. J is TRBJ1-6 and V is TRBV6-1, with D tentatively TRBD1 (5 bases). Germline loops: CDR1 MNHNS, CDR2 SASEGT. This CDR3 is built from 15 residues.

This clonotype was counted only a few times. This beta chain turned up in a library designed for alpha chains; as an off-target read, its abundance says little. The rearrangement joins TRBV6-5 to TRBJ2-3; 7 bases are shared with TRBD2. J gave up 0 bases and V 5 bases, and 14 bases lay outside the gene matches. The CDR3 runs to 18 residues. In germline, CDR1 is MNHEY, CDR2 SVGAGI. Here the CDR3 DNA reads TGTGCCAGCAGTAACCTAAAGTCTAGCGGTGGTAGCACAGATACGCAGTATTTT. Protein: CASSNLKSSGGSTDTQYF.

Ten or more counts support this clonotype. For a library built for alpha chains, this beta chain is a stray read; little rests on its size. The chain uses TRBV20-1 and TRBJ2-1, with TRBD2 matching over 8 bases. Germline lookup yields CDR1 DFQATT and CDR2 SNEGSKA (reference sequence). The CDR3 has 17 residues. V lost 4 bases and J lost 3; bases outside the gene matches: 14. In nucleotides, the CDR3 is TGCAGTGCTAACCCGGGTGAGGCGGGAGGTATCTACAATGAGCAGTTCTTC. Translating gives CSANPGEAGGIYNEQFF.

This clonotype was recorded a few times. Being off target in a library aimed at alpha chains, this beta chain has a size of little meaning. The rearrangement links TRBV4-2 to TRBJ2-7; 15 positions agree with TRBD2. The V segment lost 5 bases and the J segment 0 bases; nucleotides outside the gene matches: 14. CDR3 size: 20 residues. CDR1 is LGHNA and CDR2 is YNFKEQ in the germline V gene. The CDR3 here is CASSARATGTSGRSSYEQYF. The CDR3 DNA sequence: TGTGCCAGCAGCGCGCGAGCCACCGGGACTAGCGGGAGGAGCTCCTACGAGCAGTACTTC.

Relative to its sample, this clonotype is medium-sized. This beta chain came through as a stray read in a library set up for alpha chains, and its size says little. The chain recombines TRBV5-1 with TRBJ2-7; a possible D gene is TRBD1 (5 bases). Germline V gene data show CDR1 as SGHRS and CDR2 as YFSETQ. This CDR3 spans 12 amino acids. The germline V and J ends were trimmed by 4 bases and 4 bases, with 9 bases remaining between them. CDR3 region: CASSADSYEQYF. The CDR3 DNA sequence: TGCGCCAGCAGCGCCGACAGTTACGAGCAGTACTTC. Variable domain in full (rest from reference TRBV5-1 and TRBJ2-7): KAGVTQTPRYLIKTRGQQVTLSCSPISGHRSVSWYQQTPGQGLQFLFEYFSETQRNKGNFPGRFSGRQFSNSRSEMNVSTLELGDSALYLCASSADSYEQYFGPGTRLTVT.

On this clonotype: A library made for alpha chains picked up this beta chain off target, so its size means little. The chain joins TRBV20-1 to TRBJ1-6; unclear D gene. Trimming shortened V by 0 bases and J by 0 bases, and 9 bases separated the two germline ends. The CDR3 runs to 16 residues. CDR1 and CDR2 from the germline V gene are DFQATT and SNEGSKA (reference sequence). CDR3: CSARDPGSSYNSPLHF. The CDR3 nucleotides are TGCAGTGCTAGAGATCCCGGTAGCTCCTATAATTCACCCCTCCACTTT.

The table lists this clonotype with many counts. Within a library made for alpha chains, this beta chain is off target, and its count is uninformative. The CDR3 DNA reads TGTGCCAGCAGCCGTACTAGTTTATCCTACGAGCAGTACTTC. Residues: CASSRTSLSYEQYF. V gene TRBV7-9 combines with J gene TRBJ2-7, with D maybe TRBD2 (5 bases). Germline V gene lookup returns CDR1 SEHNR and CDR2 FQNEAQ (reference sequence). This CDR3 comprises 14 residues. Trimming took off 5 bases at V and 1 base at J, with 12 bases between the two ends.

This clonotype was seen repeatedly, ten times or more. This beta chain is an off-target read within a library intended for alpha chains, so its frequency means little. This chain's CDR3 is CASSGGTSNEQFF. As DNA, the CDR3 is TGTGCCAGCAGCGGAGGGACCTCCAATGAGCAGTTCTTC. The chain is built from TRBV9 and TRBJ2-1; either TRBD1 or TRBD2 may fit D (5 bases each). Per germline, CDR1 SGDLS and CDR2 YYNGEE. The ends were cut back, 3 bases at V and 6 bases at J, with 10 bases in the middle. This CDR3 has 13 residues.

This clonotype appeared many times. This beta chain lies outside the target of a library built for alpha chains; its clone size means little. The rearrangement joins TRBV5-1 to TRBJ2-1; TRBD1 aligns across 7 bases. The CDR3 contains 14 residues. The V gene end was trimmed by 4 bases and the J gene end by 2 bases; junction bases not matched to a gene: 3. Germline V gives CDR1 SGHRS, CDR2 YFSETQ. The CDR3 nucleotides read TGCGCCAGCAGCGCGGACAGGACCTACAATGAGCAGTTCTTC. Encoded protein: CASSADRTYNEQFF.

A word on this clonotype: Found in a library prepared for alpha chains, this beta chain is an off-target read, and its abundance has little meaning. The V gene is TRBV6-6, the J gene TRBJ1-1; 7 nucleotides align to TRBD1. Germline values: CDR1 MNHNY, CDR2 SVGAGI (reference sequence). CDR3 length: 14 amino acids. V gave up 7 bases and J gave up 4 bases; unmatched junction bases: 9. DNA for the CDR3: TGTGCCAGCACCCCACAACAGGGGTTCACTGAAGCTTTCTTT. This encodes CASTPQQGFTEAFF.

By frequency in the sample, this clonotype is large. This beta chain lies outside the target of a library built for alpha chains; its clone size means little. The CDR3, as DNA: TGCGCCAGCAGCCTCGAGAGTAACCTGAACACTGAAGCTTTCTTT. As protein: CASSLESNLNTEAFF. The rearrangement links TRBV5-1 to TRBJ1-1; D is unclear. CDR1 and CDR2 (germline): SGHRS, YFSETQ. Trimming took off 4 bases at V and 0 bases at J, with 13 bases between the two ends. The CDR3 is 15 amino acids.

This clonotype was seen many times. This beta chain is a stray read from a library made for alpha chains; its abundance is not meaningful. The V and J genes are TRBV12-3 or TRBV12-4 and TRBJ2-3; maybe TRBD2 (5 bases). The CDR3 runs 15 residues. The ends were cut back, 7 bases at V and 8 bases at J, with 22 bases in the middle. The CDR3 DNA follows: TGTGCCAGCACCCAAGAACGGGGAGCCTATGGTACGCAGTATTTT. It specifies CASTQERGAYGTQYF.

This clonotype is medium-sized within its sample. This beta chain is a stray read from a library made for alpha chains; its abundance is not meaningful. The rearrangement uses TRBV7-2 and TRBJ2-1; D is uncertain. The V and J ends lost 4 bases and 4 bases respectively, with 14 bases between them. Germline CDR1 reads SGHTA; CDR2 reads FQGNSA. This CDR3 spans 15 amino acids. Written as DNA, the CDR3 is TGTGCCAGCAGCTCCGACTTCTCACCTTACAATGAGCAGTTCTTC. It yields the protein CASSSDFSPYNEQFF. Full variable domain (missing parts from reference TRBV7-2 and TRBJ2-1): GAGVSQSPSNKVTEKGKDVELRCDPISGHTALYWYRQSLGQGLEFLIYFQGNSAPDKSGLPSDRFSAERTGGSVSTLTIQRTQQEDSAVYLCASSSDFSPYNEQFFGPGTRLTVL.

In its sample, this clonotype was seen many times. Little can be read into the size of this beta chain, an off-target read in a library designed for alpha chains. V and J are TRBV29-1 and TRBJ2-7; a weak D match, TRBD1 (6 bases). The CDR3 consists of 14 residues. Germline CDR1 is SQVTM and CDR2 is ANQGSEA. V was shortened by 0 bases and J by 0 bases, with 9 bases between the two germline ends. The CDR3 loop reads CSVEDRGDSYEQYF. The DNA for the CDR3 is TGCAGCGTTGAAGACAGGGGCGACTCCTACGAGCAGTACTTC.